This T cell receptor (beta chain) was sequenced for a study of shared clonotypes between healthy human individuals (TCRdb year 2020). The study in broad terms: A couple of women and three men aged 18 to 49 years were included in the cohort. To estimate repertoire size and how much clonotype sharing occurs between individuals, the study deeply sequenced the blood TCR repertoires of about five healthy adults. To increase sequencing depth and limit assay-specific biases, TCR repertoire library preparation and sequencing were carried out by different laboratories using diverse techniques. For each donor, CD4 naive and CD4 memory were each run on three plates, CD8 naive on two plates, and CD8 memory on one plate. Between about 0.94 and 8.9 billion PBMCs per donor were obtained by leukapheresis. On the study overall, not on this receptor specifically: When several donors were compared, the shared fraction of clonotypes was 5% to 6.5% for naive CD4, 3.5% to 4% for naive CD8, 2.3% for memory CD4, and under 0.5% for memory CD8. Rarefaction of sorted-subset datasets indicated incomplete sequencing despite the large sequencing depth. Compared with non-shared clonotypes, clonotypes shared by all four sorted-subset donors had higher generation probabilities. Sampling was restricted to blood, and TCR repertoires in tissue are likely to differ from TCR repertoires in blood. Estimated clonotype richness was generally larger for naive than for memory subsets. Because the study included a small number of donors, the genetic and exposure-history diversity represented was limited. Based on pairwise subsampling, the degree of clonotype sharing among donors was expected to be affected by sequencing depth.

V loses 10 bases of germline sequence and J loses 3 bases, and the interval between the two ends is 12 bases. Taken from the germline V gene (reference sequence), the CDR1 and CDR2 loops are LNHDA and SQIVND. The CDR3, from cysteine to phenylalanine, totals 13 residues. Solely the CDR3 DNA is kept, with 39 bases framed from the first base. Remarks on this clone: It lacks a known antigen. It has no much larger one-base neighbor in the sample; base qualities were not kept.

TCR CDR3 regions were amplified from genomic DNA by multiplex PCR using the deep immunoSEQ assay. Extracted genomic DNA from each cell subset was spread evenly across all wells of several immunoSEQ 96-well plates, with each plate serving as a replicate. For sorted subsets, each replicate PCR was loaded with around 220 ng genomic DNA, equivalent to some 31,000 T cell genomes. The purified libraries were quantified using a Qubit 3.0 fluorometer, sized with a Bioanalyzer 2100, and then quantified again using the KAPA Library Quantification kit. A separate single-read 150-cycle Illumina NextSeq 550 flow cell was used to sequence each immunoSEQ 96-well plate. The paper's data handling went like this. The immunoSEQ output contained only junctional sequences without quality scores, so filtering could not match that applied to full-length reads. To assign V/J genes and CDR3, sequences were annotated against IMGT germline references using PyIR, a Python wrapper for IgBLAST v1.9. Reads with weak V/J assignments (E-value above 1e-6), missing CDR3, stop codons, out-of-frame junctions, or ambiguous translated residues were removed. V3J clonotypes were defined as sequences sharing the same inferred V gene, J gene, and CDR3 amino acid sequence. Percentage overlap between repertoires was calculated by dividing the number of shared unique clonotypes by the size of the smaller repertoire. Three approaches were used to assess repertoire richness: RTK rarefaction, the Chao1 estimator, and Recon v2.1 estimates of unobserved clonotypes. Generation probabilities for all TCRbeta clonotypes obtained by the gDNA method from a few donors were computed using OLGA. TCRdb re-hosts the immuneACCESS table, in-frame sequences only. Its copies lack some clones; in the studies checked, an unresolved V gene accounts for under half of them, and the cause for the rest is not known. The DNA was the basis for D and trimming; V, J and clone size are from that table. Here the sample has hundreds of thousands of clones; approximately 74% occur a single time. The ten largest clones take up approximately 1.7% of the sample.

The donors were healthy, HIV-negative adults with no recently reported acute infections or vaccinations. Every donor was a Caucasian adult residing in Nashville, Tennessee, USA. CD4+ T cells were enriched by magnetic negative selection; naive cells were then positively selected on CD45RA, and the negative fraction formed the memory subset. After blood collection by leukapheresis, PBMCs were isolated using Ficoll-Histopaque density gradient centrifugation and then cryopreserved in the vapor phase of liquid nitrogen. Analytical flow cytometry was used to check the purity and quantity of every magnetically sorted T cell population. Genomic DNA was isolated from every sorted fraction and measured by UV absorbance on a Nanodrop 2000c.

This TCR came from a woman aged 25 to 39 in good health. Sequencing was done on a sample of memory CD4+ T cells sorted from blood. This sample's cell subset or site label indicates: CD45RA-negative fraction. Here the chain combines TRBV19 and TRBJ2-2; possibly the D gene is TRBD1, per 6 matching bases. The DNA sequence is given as TGTGCCACGAGGACAGTCTACACCGGGGAGCTGTTTTTT. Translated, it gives CATRTVYTGELFF. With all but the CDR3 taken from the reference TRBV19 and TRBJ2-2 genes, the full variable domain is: DGGITQSPKYLFRKEGQNVTLSCEQNLNHDAMYWYRQDPGQGLRLIYYSQIVNDFQKGDIAEGYSVSREKKESFPLTVTSAQKNPTAFYLCATRTVYTGELFFGEGSRLTVL.